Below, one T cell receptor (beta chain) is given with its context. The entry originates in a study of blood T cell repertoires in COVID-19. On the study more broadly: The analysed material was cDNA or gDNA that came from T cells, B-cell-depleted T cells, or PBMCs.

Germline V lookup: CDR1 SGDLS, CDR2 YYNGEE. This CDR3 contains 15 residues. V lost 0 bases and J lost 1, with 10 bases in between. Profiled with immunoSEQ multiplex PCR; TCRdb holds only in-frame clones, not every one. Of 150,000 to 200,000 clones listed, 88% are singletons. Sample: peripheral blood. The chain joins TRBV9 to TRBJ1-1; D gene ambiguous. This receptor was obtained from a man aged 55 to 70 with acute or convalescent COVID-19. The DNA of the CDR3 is TGTGCCAGCAGCGTAGCTATAGGGAGGAACACTGAAGCTTTCTTT. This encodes CASSVAIGRNTEAFF.